The sequence of this TCR beta chain was determined in a study of T cell repertoires in cytomegalovirus infection. Across the study: Based on public TCR beta signatures, there were indications of CMV infection and of a matching HLA type.

The ends were cut back, 5 bases at V and 6 bases at J, with 16 bases in the middle. CDR1 LNHDA and CDR2 SQIVND come from the germline V gene (reference sequence). The CDR3 has 14 amino acids. This clonotype was found a few times. What it binds is not known. Points from the study as a whole: HLA-C-restricted CMV clonotypes gave the most frequent clonotype in two of eight donors. Identification of carriers of CMV plus the relevant HLA was achieved through cumulative public TCR beta family frequency.

TCRdb re-derived calls from the reads in MiXCR, one entry per CDR3 protein. The profile covers roughly 300,000 distinct CDR3 sequences, with more than 9% appearing a single time and 4.3% taken by the ten largest. The sequence came from a human donor in good health (CMV status not recorded). Some clones in this sample may be carry-over from other donors' samples. This chain connects TRBV19 to TRBJ1-1; D call uncertain. Sample: PBMCs. CDR3 region: CASSVWPNQPEAFF. In DNA form, the CDR3 reads TGTGCCAGTAGTGTGTGGCCCAACCAACCTGAAGCTTTCTTT.